This TCR beta chain appears in the sequencing data of a study of molecular identifiers for immune sequencing clone quantification. For bulk TCR libraries, previously described methods and listed TCR primers were used. TCRdb re-called the PCR reads through MiXCR, storing one row per CDR3 protein. The profile shows around 40,000 distinct CDR3 sequences, 19% of them singletons. The germline V gene has CDR1 SGHRS and CDR2 YFSETQ. The germline V and J ends were trimmed by 4 bases and 3 bases, with 13 bases remaining between them. This CDR3 comprises 14 residues. Study-level points and caveats: Spiked Jurkat TCR RNA equivalent to one cell was reportedly detectable in 800,000 to 1,000,000 naive cells.

With respect to this clonotype: Its antigen is as yet unknown.

The TCR sequence derives from a human donor in good health. Some libraries in this study had Jurkat cell RNA spiked in. The rearrangement links TRBV5-1 to TRBJ1-1; D may be TRBD1 (6 bases). Sequencing was performed on naive CD8+ T cells from blood, with Jurkat cell RNA spiked in. Subset of the sample: FACS-sorted CD8+CD4-CCR7+CD45RA+ naive T cells. The CDR3 DNA reads as TGCGCCAGCAGCGGCGGACAGATGGACACTGAAGCTTTCTTT. This encodes CASSGGQMDTEAFF.